The 17 T cell receptor beta chains below come from one sample, sequenced in a study of technical replicates of blood from a handful of donors. Libraries were prepared by immunoSEQ multiplex PCR; TCRdb keeps only in-frame clonotypes and omits some of them. The sample records approximately 70,000 clones, 95% to 96% being singletons. Sequencing was performed on T cells isolated from PBMCs. These receptor sequences come from a human donor in good health.

The chain carries TRBV11-3 and TRBJ1-2; TRBD1 matches at 8 bases. This CDR3 region has 13 residues. With 4 bases clipped from V and 4 bases from J, the junction kept 2 bases outside the gene matches. Germline V gene sequence: CDR1 SGHNT, CDR2 YENEEA. The CDR3 sequence: CASSWGQAYGYTF. The CDR3 region has the DNA TGTGCCAGCAGCTGGGGACAGGCCTATGGCTACACCTTC.

CDR3 loop: CASSLEAGGAHQPQHF. The DNA for the CDR3 is TGTGCCAGCAGCTTAGAGGCAGGGGGCGCCCATCAGCCCCAGCATTTT. V gene TRBV7-6 combines with J gene TRBJ1-5; 8 bases line up with TRBD1. After removal of 1 base from V and 5 bases from J, the junction contained 7 bases not matched to a gene. Germline V gene data show CDR1 as SGHVS and CDR2 as FNYEAQ. This CDR3 contains 16 residues.

The chain joins TRBV28 to TRBJ2-5; 11 positions agree with TRBD1. The germline gives CDR1 MDHEN, CDR2 SYDVKM. The CDR3 has 15 residues. With V trimmed by 7 bases and J by 5 bases, 9 bases remained unmatched. In DNA form, the CDR3 reads TGTGCCAGCAACGATAGGACAGGGGGCCCGGAGACCCAGTACTTC. Translating it yields CASNDRTGGPETQYF.

This chain connects TRBV27 to TRBJ2-7; TRBD1 might be the D (6 bases). Germline V CDR1 and CDR2: MNHEY, SMNVEV (reference sequence). V lost 6 bases and J lost 0, with 24 bases in between. The CDR3 spans 18 residues. The CDR3 nucleotides are TGTGCCAGCAGCTCGTCGTACTTCCAGGGACACCCCTCCTACGAGCAGTACTTC. The encoded protein is CASSSSYFQGHPSYEQYF.

V is TRBV6-1 and J is TRBJ2-5; possibly TRBD2 for D (7 bases). CDR1 and CDR2 from the germline V gene are MNHNS and SASEGT. V lost 4 bases and J lost 4, with 19 bases in between. CDR3 size: 16 residues. The CDR3 bases are TGTGCCAGCAGTGCAACCCGGGGGCGGGGGCGAGAGACCCAGTACTTC. Protein sequence: CASSATRGRGRETQYF.

The rearrangement links TRBV10-2 to TRBJ2-1, with a tentative D call TRBD2 (6 bases). With 7 bases removed from V and 12 bases from J, the gap between germline ends came to 19 bases. The CDR3 is 13 amino acids. CDR1 WSHSY and CDR2 SAAADI come from the germline V gene. The CDR3 DNA is TGCGCCAGCATCGGGGACTCCTTACTTGGGCAGTTCTTC. Translating it yields CASIGDSLLGQFF.

The chain uses TRBV5-8 and TRBJ2-3; 10 bases line up with TRBD1. CDR1 and CDR2 from the germline V gene are SGHTS and YDEGEE. Trimming cost V 1 base and J 6 bases; bases outside gene matches: 5. This CDR3 has 15 residues. The CDR3 sequence is CASSLSGQGWDTQYF. The CDR3 region has the DNA TGTGCCAGCAGCTTGTCGGGACAGGGGTGGGATACGCAGTATTTT.

This sequence joins TRBV19 and TRBJ2-7, with a tentative D call TRBD1 (7 bases). This CDR3 is built from 16 residues. From germline, CDR1 is LNHDA and CDR2 SQIVND (reference sequence). The V gene lost 5 bases and the J gene lost 7 bases, with 24 bases spanning the gap. The CDR3 protein is CASSFSDRDSTREQYF. In DNA, the CDR3 is TGTGCCAGTAGTTTTAGCGACAGGGACTCTACGAGGGAGCAGTACTTC.

The gene calls are TRBV29-1 and TRBJ2-2; D is unclear. The V end was cut by 4 bases, the J end by 5 bases, with 17 bases between. Per germline, CDR1 SQVTM and CDR2 ANQGSEA. CDR3 length: 15 residues. In DNA, the CDR3 is TGCAGCGTTGCTCAAGACACCACAAAGACCGGGGAGCTGTTTTTT. It yields the protein CSVAQDTTKTGELFF.

The J gene is TRBJ2-5, the V gene TRBV25-1, with D maybe TRBD1 (7 bases). Germline CDR1 MGHDK, CDR2 SYGVNS. The CDR3 runs to 16 residues. Trimming pared 2 bases from V and 3 bases from J, leaving 16 bases between. CDR3 residues: CASSESYVRGEETQYF. As DNA, the CDR3 is TGTGCCAGCAGTGAAAGCTACGTCAGGGGGGAAGAGACCCAGTACTTC.

This chain links TRBV12-5 with TRBJ2-5, with D perhaps matching TRBD1 (6 bases). The germline CDR1 and CDR2 sequences are LGHNT and FRNRAP. The CDR3 extends over 13 amino acids. The ends were cut back, 6 bases at V and 2 bases at J, with 10 bases in the middle. For the CDR3, the DNA is TGTGCTAGTGGAGAGGGGGTTCAAGAGACCCAGTACTTC. It is translated as CASGEGVQETQYF. The full variable domain, in which reference TRBV12-5 and TRBJ2-5 provide the parts outside the CDR3, is DARVTQTPRHKVTEMGQEVTMRCQPILGHNTVFWYRQTMMQGLELLAYFRNRAPLDDSGMPKDRFSAEMPDATLATLKIQPSEPRDSAVYFCASGEGVQETQYFGPGTRLLVL.

V usage is TRBV14 and J usage is TRBJ2-7; no clear D gene. This CDR3 is built from 12 residues. The germline V gene encodes CDR1 SGHDN and CDR2 FVKESK. Trimming stripped 2 bases from V and 3 bases from J, with 5 bases between. The CDR3: CASSQTDYEQYF. The CDR3 DNA is TGTGCCAGCAGCCAAACAGACTACGAGCAGTACTTC.

This chain uses TRBV5-1 with TRBJ1-6, with D possibly matching TRBD1 (5 bases). The CDR3 is made up of 12 amino acids. The V end lost 0 bases, the J end lost 10 bases, and 5 bases lay between the germline ends. CDR1 SGHRS and CDR2 YFSETQ come from the germline V gene. This chain's CDR3 is CASSLEGSPLHF. The CDR3 DNA reads as TGCGCCAGCAGCTTGGAGGGGTCACCCCTCCACTTT.

The chain combines TRBV5-6 with TRBJ1-1, with no clear D. Germline-derived CDR1 and CDR2 are SGHDT and YYEEEE. The V end was cut by 0 bases, the J end by 1 base, with 7 bases between. The length of the CDR3 is 14 residues. The CDR3 sequence: CASSLGAANTEAFF. CDR3 in DNA: TGTGCCAGCAGCTTGGGGGCAGCGAACACTGAAGCTTTCTTT.

This rearrangement joins TRBV9 to TRBJ2-1; 7 positions match TRBD1. The V and J ends lost 3 bases and 4 bases, in that order; junction bases with no gene match: 10. From germline, CDR1 is SGDLS and CDR2 YYNGEE. The CDR3 extends over 16 amino acids. DNA for the CDR3: TGTGCCAGCAGCGGGGGACAGTCCCTTACTTACAATGAGCAGTTCTTC. Translating it yields CASSGGQSLTYNEQFF.

The chain is built from TRBV29-1 and TRBJ1-1; perhaps TRBD1 as D (6 bases). The ends were cut back, 6 bases at V and 1 base at J, with 15 bases in the middle. CDR1 is SQVTM, CDR2 ANQGSEA, per germline. This CDR3 has 14 residues. The CDR3 DNA follows: TGCAGCGTGTGGGCGGGGGGCTCGAACACTGAAGCTTTCTTT. Amino acid sequence: CSVWAGGSNTEAFF.

This chain uses TRBV28 with TRBJ2-2; a weak D match, TRBD2 (5 bases). V was shortened by 10 bases and J by 5 bases, with 14 bases between the two germline ends. This CDR3 is built from 13 residues. Germline V gives CDR1 MDHEN, CDR2 SYDVKM. This CDR3 is CATTPGGTGELFF. The DNA of the CDR3 is TGTGCCACCACTCCCGGCGGGACCGGGGAGCTGTTTTTT.